A single sample is the source of the 28 T cell receptor beta chains below, sequenced in a study of siplizumab effects on memory and regulatory T cells. Here immunoSEQ multiplex PCR was the method, and the copy in TCRdb shows in-frame clones only, minus some. Of more than 60,000 clones listed, about 96% were seen once; the top ten hold about 0.1%. The sequenced material came from naive CD8+ T cells sorted from blood. These receptors came from a human donor in good health.

The chain is built from TRBV5-4 and TRBJ2-5, with D unclear. V was cut by 0 bases and J by 4 bases, with 7 bases left in between. Germline CDR1 reads SGHNT; CDR2 reads YYREEE (reference sequence). CDR3 length: 13 residues. CDR3 DNA sequence: TGTGCCAGCAGCTTGGAAGAGGTAGAGACCCAGTACTTC. It encodes CASSLEEVETQYF.

The chain recombines TRBV5-5 with TRBJ1-1; D unresolved. CDR1 is SGHKS, CDR2 YYEKEE, per germline (reference sequence). This CDR3 is 13 amino acids long. V dropped 0 bases and J dropped 1 base, with 4 bases sitting between them. The CDR3 is CASSLGPNTEAFF. DNA for the CDR3: TGTGCCAGCAGCTTGGGCCCGAACACTGAAGCTTTCTTT.

The chain carries TRBV27 and TRBJ2-7; the D gene could be TRBD1 or TRBD2 (5 bases each). CDR1 and CDR2 from the germline V gene are MNHEY and SMNVEV (reference sequence). CDR3 length equals 16 residues. V lost 0 bases and J 4 bases, leaving 16 bases between the germline ends. DNA of the CDR3: TGTGCCAGCAGTTTATCTTTGGGGGAGTCCTTATACGAGCAGTACTTC. Encoded protein: CASSLSLGESLYEQYF.

A single count supports this clone. The V call is TRBV6-5, the J call TRBJ2-5, with D possibly being TRBD1 (6 bases). From germline, CDR1 is MNHEY and CDR2 SVGAGI. V gave up 2 bases and J gave up 5 bases, with 12 bases separating them. CDR3 size: 14 residues. This CDR3 reads CASSYEGDVETQYF. DNA for the CDR3: TGTGCCAGCAGTTACGAGGGGGATGTGGAGACCCAGTACTTC.

The chain uses TRBV4-1 and TRBJ2-7; D is ambiguous. This CDR3 has 15 amino acids. Germline V lookup: CDR1 MGHRA, CDR2 YSYEKL. V lost 2 bases, J lost 3 bases, and 14 bases lay in between. CDR3 nucleotides: TGCGCCAGCAGCCAACTTACCTCCAGCCTCTACGAGCAGTACTTC. Amino acid sequence: CASSQLTSSLYEQYF.

The chain links TRBV4-3 to TRBJ2-7; either TRBD1 or TRBD2 may fit D (5 bases each). Germline lookup yields CDR1 LGHNA and CDR2 YSLEER. Trimming pared 3 bases from V and 7 bases from J, leaving 13 bases between. This CDR3 comprises 13 residues. The CDR3 DNA sequence: TGCGCCAGCAGCCAGGCCACCGAGGGGGAGCAGTACTTC. Amino acids: CASSQATEGEQYF.

This chain links TRBV9 with TRBJ2-3; D uncertain. The ends were cut back, 0 bases at V and 0 bases at J, with 8 bases in the middle. The CDR3 extends over 15 amino acids. The V gene's germline CDR1 is SGDLS and CDR2 YYNGEE. CDR3 amino acids: CASSVVPDSTDTQYF. The CDR3 nucleotides are TGTGCCAGCAGCGTAGTTCCGGATAGCACAGATACGCAGTATTTT.

V gene TRBV7-6 combines with J gene TRBJ2-6; D is perhaps TRBD2 (6 bases). The CDR3 runs to 15 residues. The germline V gene has CDR1 SGHVS and CDR2 FNYEAQ. V was trimmed by 11 bases and J by 0 bases, leaving 14 bases between them. This CDR3 reads CAGGGESSGANVLTF. Written as DNA, the CDR3 is TGTGCCGGAGGAGGGGAGAGCTCTGGGGCCAACGTCCTGACTTTC.

The rearrangement links TRBV4-2 to TRBJ2-3, with TRBD2 matching over 8 bases. Germline V gene data show CDR1 as LGHNA and CDR2 as YNFKEQ. V lost 4 bases to trimming and J lost 6 bases; unmatched junction nucleotides: 12. There are 16 residues in the CDR3. The CDR3 here is CASSPPQAGVGDTQYF. The CDR3 DNA is TGTGCCAGCAGCCCGCCTCAAGCGGGGGTTGGGGATACGCAGTATTTT.

This chain connects TRBV5-4 to TRBJ1-1; D is uncertain. Germline values: CDR1 SGHNT, CDR2 YYREEE (reference sequence). CDR3 size: 11 residues. The V and J ends lost 8 bases and 4 bases respectively, with 9 bases between them. The CDR3 loop reads CASSAGTEAFF. The CDR3, as DNA: TGTGCCAGTTCCGCGGGCACTGAAGCTTTCTTT.

V and J are TRBV2 and TRBJ1-1; tentatively, D is TRBD1 (5 bases). CDR3 size: 13 residues. V shed 8 bases and J shed 0 bases, with 10 bases lying between them. CDR1 and CDR2 from the germline V gene are SNHLY and FYNNEI. CDR3 sequence reads: CASEGPLNTEAFF. CDR3 nucleotide sequence: TGTGCCAGCGAGGGGCCGTTGAACACTGAAGCTTTCTTT.

The chain has TRBV21-1 and TRBJ1-5; TRBD1 reflects the table's D call only, with no check against the DNA. TRBV21-1 is labeled a pseudogene. The CDR3 loop spans 20 amino acids. The CDR3 nucleotides are TGTGCCAGCAGCAAAGCCCAGAAAGAAATCACAGGGAAGTTTGGTCAGCCCCAGCATTTT. Its protein is CASSKAQKEITGKFGQPQHF.

The chain links TRBV4-2 to TRBJ1-6; D uncertain. Germline assignment: CDR1 LGHNA and CDR2 YNFKEQ. The CDR3 contains 15 residues. V was trimmed by 0 bases and J by 9 bases, leaving 12 bases between them. CDR3 amino acids: CASSQDSPPVSPLHF. CDR3 DNA: TGTGCCAGCAGCCAAGACTCCCCCCCAGTTTCACCCCTCCACTTT.

This chain links TRBV5-4 with TRBJ2-7; TRBD2 matches at 11 bases. The V and J ends lost 5 bases and 3 bases, in that order; junction bases with no gene match: 10. The CDR3 totals 16 residues. The germline gives CDR1 SGHNT, CDR2 YYREEE (reference sequence). CDR3 sequence (DNA): TGTGCCAGCAGGGCAACCCTAGCGGGGGGAATCTACGAGCAGTACTTC. It encodes CASRATLAGGIYEQYF.

V usage is TRBV2 and J usage is TRBJ2-7, with 7 bases identical to TRBD2. Germline V gene data show CDR1 as SNHLY and CDR2 as FYNNEI. The CDR3 extends over 14 amino acids. V gave up 7 bases and J gave up 5 bases; unmatched junction bases: 11. The CDR3 reads CASTLKPGGDEQYF. The CDR3 DNA is TGTGCCAGCACCCTGAAACCTGGGGGGGACGAGCAGTACTTC.

The chain uses TRBV19 and TRBJ2-7, with TRBD2 as a possible D gene (6 bases). This CDR3 spans 13 amino acids. CDR1 LNHDA and CDR2 SQIVND come from the germline V gene (reference sequence). V dropped 5 bases and J dropped 5 bases, with 13 bases sitting between them. CDR3 sequence (DNA): TGTGCCAGTAGTCCAGGGAGGATCGACGAGCAGTACTTC. Amino acids: CASSPGRIDEQYF.

This chain joins TRBV5-6 and TRBJ2-1; D is perhaps TRBD2 (5 bases). The CDR3 length is 16 residues. The V gene's germline CDR1 is SGHDT and CDR2 YYEEEE. Trimming left V 0 bases short and J 4 bases short, with 14 bases between. This CDR3 is CASSLVRRDKYNEQFF. CDR3 coding DNA: TGTGCCAGCAGCTTGGTTCGACGGGATAAATACAATGAGCAGTTCTTC.

The chain recombines TRBV5-6 with TRBJ1-2; D not certain. This CDR3 contains 13 residues. CDR1 is SGHDT and CDR2 is YYEEEE in the germline V gene. The V end was cut by 2 bases, the J end by 7 bases, with 12 bases between. This CDR3 is CASSFRSSIGYTF. As DNA, the CDR3 is TGTGCCAGCAGCTTTCGGTCGAGTATTGGCTACACCTTC.

The rearrangement uses TRBV27 and TRBJ2-7; TRBD1 is a possible D gene (6 bases). The CDR3 runs 14 residues. Per germline, CDR1 MNHEY and CDR2 SMNVEV (reference sequence). Trimming removed 5 bases at V and 4 bases at J, with 15 bases between. CDR3 amino acids: CASSTWTEPYEQYF. The DNA of the CDR3 is TGTGCCAGCAGTACCTGGACAGAGCCGTACGAGCAGTACTTC.

The chain uses TRBV7-9 and TRBJ1-5, with TRBD1 identical over 7 bases. V gave up 5 bases and J gave up 6 bases; unmatched junction bases: 7. The CDR3 spans 14 residues. The germline V gene has CDR1 SEHNR and CDR2 FQNEAQ (reference sequence). This chain's CDR3 is CASSAGQTSQPQHF. The CDR3 nucleotides read TGTGCCAGCAGCGCGGGACAGACCTCTCAGCCCCAGCATTTT.

The CDR3 coding sequence is TGTGCCAGCAGCTCGGAGACAAGCGAATTGTACGAGCAGTACTTC. Translation gives CASSSETSELYEQYF. The chain combines TRBV13 with TRBJ2-7; D call uncertain. The CDR3 contains 15 residues. Trimming removed 4 bases from V and 4 bases from J, with 17 bases in between. Germline V lookup: CDR1 PRHDT, CDR2 FYEKMQ (reference sequence).

The V call is TRBV7-2, the J call TRBJ2-7; unclear D gene. The CDR3 has 13 amino acids. V was shortened by 3 bases and J by 9 bases, with 15 bases between the two germline ends. CDR1 and CDR2 (germline): SGHTA, FQGNSA. CDR3 protein: CASSFGMGRGQYF. In nucleotides, the CDR3 is TGTGCCAGCAGCTTTGGGATGGGTCGAGGGCAGTACTTC.

The chain has TRBV13 and TRBJ2-1; D uncertain. Germline V gene data show CDR1 as PRHDT and CDR2 as FYEKMQ (reference sequence). V was cut by 5 bases and J by 9 bases, with 11 bases left in between. The CDR3 is 12 amino acids. CDR3 in amino acids: CASSPHWGEQFF. CDR3 nucleotide sequence: TGTGCCAGCAGCCCCCATTGGGGTGAGCAGTTCTTC.

This chain joins TRBV6-6 and TRBJ1-1; the match to TRBD1 covers 9 bases. V lost 9 bases, J lost 4 bases, and 12 bases stayed unmatched. From germline, CDR1 is MNHNY and CDR2 SVGAGI (reference sequence). The CDR3 runs to 15 residues. The CDR3 spells CASLLQGAVGTEAFF. CDR3 nucleotide sequence: TGTGCCAGTTTATTACAGGGGGCGGTCGGCACTGAAGCTTTCTTT.

Remarks on this clone: Other DNA sequences in this sample translate to the same CDR3. The rearrangement joins TRBV19 to TRBJ2-7; D not certain. CDR1 and CDR2 (germline): LNHDA, SQIVND (reference sequence). The CDR3 contains 13 residues. Deletions cut 2 bases from V and 2 bases from J, with 7 bases between. In nucleotides, the CDR3 is TGTGCCAGTAGTATACCCGGAGCCTACGAGCAGTACTTC. As protein: CASSIPGAYEQYF.

The V call is TRBV5-1, the J call TRBJ2-2, with D maybe TRBD2 (6 bases). The V end lost 0 bases, the J end lost 6 bases, and 15 bases lay between the germline ends. CDR1 and CDR2 (germline): SGHRS, YFSETQ. This CDR3 region has 16 residues. The CDR3, as DNA: TGCGCCAGCAGCTTGGGACTAGAAGGTTTCGCCGGGGAGCTGTTTTTT. This gives the protein CASSLGLEGFAGELFF.

The chain is built from TRBV29-1 and TRBJ1-1, with TRBD1 matching over 8 bases. The V and J ends lost 3 bases and 10 bases, in that order; junction bases with no gene match: 10. The germline V gene has CDR1 SQVTM and CDR2 ANQGSEA. There are 13 residues in the CDR3. DNA for the CDR3: TGCAGCGTTGACCCACAGGACAGGGAAGGAGCTTTCTTT. As protein: CSVDPQDREGAFF.

The chain links TRBV28 to TRBJ2-7; D is possibly TRBD1 (5 bases). The CDR3 is 13 residues long. Germline V gives CDR1 MDHEN, CDR2 SYDVKM. Trimming shortened V by 4 bases and J by 6 bases, and 13 bases separated the two germline ends. The CDR3 DNA is TGTGCCAGCAGTTATCCGCAGGGTGGCGAGCAGTACTTC. Its translation: CASSYPQGGEQYF.